Each of the 3 T cell receptor beta chains below was sequenced from the same sample in a study of blood T cell repertoires in COVID-19. Here immunoSEQ multiplex PCR was the method, and the copy in TCRdb shows in-frame clones only, minus some. Found here are over 50,000 clones, around 77% of them singletons; the top ten hold less than 25%. The sample consisted of peripheral blood. Every receptor here comes from an older man with active or convalescent COVID-19.

The V and J genes are TRBV10-3 and TRBJ2-5, with 8 bases identical to TRBD2. In germline, CDR1 is ENHRY, CDR2 SYGVKD. Trimming took 0 bases from V and 4 from J; bases not matched to a gene: 13. The CDR3 spans 18 residues. The CDR3 reads CAISESVAGSWVSETQYF. CDR3 nucleotide sequence: TGTGCCATCAGTGAGTCTGTAGCGGGGAGTTGGGTGTCAGAGACCCAGTACTTC.

V gene TRBV18 combines with J gene TRBJ1-3; TRBD1 is a possible D gene (6 bases). V lost 0 bases and J 6 bases, leaving 12 bases between the germline ends. CDR1 is KGHSH, CDR2 LQKENI, per germline. The CDR3 sequence is 15 residues long. In DNA, the CDR3 is TGTGCCAGCTCACCACCGGCGGGGGGCGTAAACACCATATATTTT. Its translation is CASSPPAGGVNTIYF.

The chain recombines TRBV9 with TRBJ2-7; TRBD1 is a possible D gene (6 bases). Germline V gives CDR1 SGDLS, CDR2 YYNGEE. The CDR3 sequence is 13 residues long. The V end lost 0 bases, the J end lost 2 bases, and 6 bases lay between the germline ends. CDR3 nucleotides: TGTGCCAGCAGCGTAGACAGGGCCTACGAGCAGTACTTC. Encoded protein: CASSVDRAYEQYF.